These 6 T cell receptor beta chains originate from one sample sequenced in a study of regulatory T cells in long-lasting Graves disease. Arm-PCR of CDR3 regions and iRepertoire HTBI primers were used to build TCR beta libraries. A single record per CDR3 protein comes from TCRdb applying MiXCR to the multiplex PCR reads. Of under 300,000 distinct CDR3 sequences in the sample, about a sixth were seen once. The time point was: newly diagnosed GD, antithyroid drugs for less than 3 months. The TCR library was made from RNA that had been extracted from PBMCs in TRIzol. This sample comprised peripheral blood mononuclear cells (PBMCs), obtained at new diagnosis, from a patient treated with antithyroid drugs. The receptors originated from a female donor with Graves disease.

This clonotype was counted at least ten times. This sequence joins TRBV7-2 and TRBJ2-3; no clear D gene. This CDR3 is built from 11 residues. Germline-derived CDR1 and CDR2 are SGHTA and FQGNSA. The V end lost 5 bases, the J end lost 7 bases, and 7 bases lay between the germline ends. CDR3 DNA: TGTGCCAGCAGCCTACAGAATACGCAGTATTTT. The encoded protein is CASSLQNTQYF. Variable domain in full (rest from reference TRBV7-2 and TRBJ2-3): GAGVSQSPSNKVTEKGKDVELRCDPISGHTALYWYRQSLGQGLEFLIYFQGNSAPDKSGLPSDRFSAERTGGSVSTLTIQRTQQEDSAVYLCASSLQNTQYFGPGTRLTVL.

This clonotype has only a few counts. The chain is built from TRBV20-1 and TRBJ2-7; TRBD2 aligns across 8 bases. The CDR3 length is 16 residues. Germline V gene data show CDR1 as DFQATT and CDR2 as SNEGSKA (reference sequence). V lost 0 bases, J lost 7 bases, and 14 bases stayed unmatched. The CDR3 loop reads CSARDGTSGVRGEQYF. In DNA, the CDR3 is TGCAGTGCTAGAGATGGAACTAGCGGAGTTCGGGGGGAGCAGTACTTC.

CDR3 sequence reads: CASSLSKTWAFNYGYTF. The DNA of the CDR3 is TGTGCCAGCAGTTTATCGAAGACTTGGGCGTTTAACTATGGCTACACCTTC. The chain couples TRBV27 to TRBJ1-2; no reliable D call. The V and J ends lost 0 bases and 1 base respectively, with 15 bases between them. Germline V gene sequence: CDR1 MNHEY, CDR2 SMNVEV (reference sequence). This CDR3 contains 17 residues.

This clonotype was detected a few times. This chain connects TRBV2 to TRBJ2-1; D is tentatively TRBD1 or TRBD2 (5 bases each). The V and J ends lost 6 bases and 8 bases respectively, with 23 bases between them. This CDR3 contains 16 residues. Germline CDR1 SNHLY, CDR2 FYNNEI. CDR3 sequence: CASSEGQGWRADEQFF. The CDR3 DNA reads as TGTGCCAGCAGCGAGGGGCAAGGGTGGCGGGCTGATGAGCAGTTCTTC.

This clonotype was seen at least ten times. V usage is TRBV19 and J usage is TRBJ1-4; tentative D call: TRBD1 (5 bases). The ends were cut back, 3 bases at V and 10 bases at J, with 12 bases in the middle. There are 13 residues in the CDR3. Germline V gene data show CDR1 as LNHDA and CDR2 as SQIVND (reference sequence). The CDR3 nucleotides are TGTGCCAGTAGTATCCGAGGGGATGGAAAACTGTTTTTT. This translates into CASSIRGDGKLFF.

This clonotype was seen repeatedly, ten times or more. V is TRBV7-2 and J is TRBJ2-1; D unclear. V lost 4 bases, J lost 4 bases, and 8 bases lay in between. The CDR3 contains 13 residues. The germline V gene encodes CDR1 SGHTA and CDR2 FQGNSA. The CDR3 here is CASSSLMYNEQFF. In DNA, the CDR3 is TGTGCCAGCAGCTCCCTAATGTACAATGAGCAGTTCTTC.